This T cell receptor beta chain was observed in a study of shared clonotypes between healthy human individuals. At the level of the study: Plates per donor: three CD4 naive, three CD4 memory, two CD8 naive, one CD8 memory.

V lost 1 base, J lost 0 bases, and 12 bases lay in between. Germline CDR1 is KGHSH and CDR2 is LQKENI. The CDR3 has 16 residues. Sorted-subset replicate PCR reactions contained roughly 190 ng DNA, corresponding to 29,000 or so T cell genomes. Profiling relied on immunoSEQ multiplex PCR, and the TCRdb table lists in-frame clones only, not all of them. The sample contains around 2.3 million clones, about 94% of which appear only once. Notes on the study in general: Sampling used blood alone; tissue repertoires probably differ.

Note on this clone: What it recognizes is unknown.

V gene TRBV18 combines with J gene TRBJ1-2; D gene ambiguous. The TCR originated in a man between 18 and 29 years old in good health. The sample consisted of naive CD4+ T cells sorted from blood. Subset meaning: CD45RA+ positively selected. CDR3 protein: CASSPLTENANYGYTF. DNA for the CDR3: TGTGCCAGCTCACCACTCACGGAAAATGCTAACTATGGCTACACCTTC.